A single sample gave rise to the 3 T cell receptor beta chains below, sequenced in a study of cytomegalovirus exposure and HLA in healthy donors. With 60 Vbeta and 13 Jbeta primers, the PCR was carried out. The protocol was immunoSEQ multiplex PCR, while the TCRdb copy is restricted to in-frame clones and leaves out a portion. This table holds 100,000 to 150,000 clones, 77% found once. The sequenced sample consisted of PBMCs. Source of these receptors: a male donor in good health and CMV-seropositive.

V gene TRBV13 combines with J gene TRBJ2-5; tentative D call: TRBD2 (6 bases). The CDR3 extends over 13 amino acids. Germline CDR1 PRHDT, CDR2 FYEKMQ (reference sequence). Trimming stripped 3 bases from V and 4 bases from J, with 9 bases between. In nucleotides, the CDR3 is TGTGCCAGCAGCTTCGGGGGAGTAGAGACCCAGTACTTC. It yields the protein CASSFGGVETQYF.

In DNA form, the CDR3 reads TGTGCCAGCAGCCTCACTAGCGGGAGTTCGGATGAGCAGTTCTTC. Encoded protein: CASSLTSGSSDEQFF. This chain joins TRBV4-2 and TRBJ2-1, with 11 bases that match TRBD2. The CDR3 has 15 residues. The germline CDR1 and CDR2 sequences are LGHNA and YNFKEQ. After removal of 4 bases from V and 8 bases from J, the junction contained 7 bases not matched to a gene.

This chain uses TRBV9 with TRBJ2-3, with 7 bases aligning to TRBD1. Germline CDR1 reads SGDLS; CDR2 reads YYNGEE. Losses at the gene ends were 4 bases for V and 2 bases for J; bases not matched to a gene: 10. The CDR3 contains 16 residues. This chain's CDR3 is CASSRGGDRSTDTQYF. The CDR3 bases are TGTGCCAGCAGCCGAGGGGGCGACAGGTCCACAGATACGCAGTATTTT.